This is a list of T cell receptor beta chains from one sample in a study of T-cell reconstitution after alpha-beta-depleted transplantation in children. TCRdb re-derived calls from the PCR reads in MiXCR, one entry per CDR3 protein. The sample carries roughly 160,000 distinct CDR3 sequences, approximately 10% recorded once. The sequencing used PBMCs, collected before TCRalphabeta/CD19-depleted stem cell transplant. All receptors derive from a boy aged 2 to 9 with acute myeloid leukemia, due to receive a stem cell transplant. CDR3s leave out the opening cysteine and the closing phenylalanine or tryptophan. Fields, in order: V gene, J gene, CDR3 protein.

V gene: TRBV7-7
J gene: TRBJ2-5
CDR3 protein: AIKGGRETQY

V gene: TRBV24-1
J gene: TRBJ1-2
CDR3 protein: ATSDFGTPAVGYT

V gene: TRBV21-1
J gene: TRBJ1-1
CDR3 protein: ASSHPEGVIGF

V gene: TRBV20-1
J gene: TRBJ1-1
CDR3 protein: SAPKWEMNTEAF

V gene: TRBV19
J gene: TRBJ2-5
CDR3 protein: ASSISSRGLLQETQY

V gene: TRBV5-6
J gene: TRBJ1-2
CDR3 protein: ASSLANRAYGYT

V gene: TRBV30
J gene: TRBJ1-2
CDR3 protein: AWSRYSTELGYGYT

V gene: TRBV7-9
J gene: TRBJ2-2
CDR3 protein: ASSLEGGELF

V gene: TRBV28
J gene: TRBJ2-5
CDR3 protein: ASRGQGDETQY

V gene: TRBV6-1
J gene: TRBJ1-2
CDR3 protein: ASSDTGSDTRGYT

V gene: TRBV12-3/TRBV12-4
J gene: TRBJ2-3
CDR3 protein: ASSPTGSGSGTDTQY

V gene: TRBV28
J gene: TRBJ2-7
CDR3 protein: ASRTGGDSSYEQY

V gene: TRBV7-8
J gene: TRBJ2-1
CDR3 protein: ASSSGTSDNEQF

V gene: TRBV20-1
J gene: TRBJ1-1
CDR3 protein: SARGGNTEAF

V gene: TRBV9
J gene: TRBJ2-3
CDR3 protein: ASSVVGLGQGVTDTQY

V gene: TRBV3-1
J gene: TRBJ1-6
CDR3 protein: ASSFLGPFYNSPLH

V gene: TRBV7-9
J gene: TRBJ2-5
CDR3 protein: ASSSGGLTQTQY

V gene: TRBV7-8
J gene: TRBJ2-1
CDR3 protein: ASSPRAGGLYNEQF

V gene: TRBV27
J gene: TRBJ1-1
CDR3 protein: ASSERQGLLNTEAF

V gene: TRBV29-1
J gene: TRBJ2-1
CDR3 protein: SGSQSRQGENEQF

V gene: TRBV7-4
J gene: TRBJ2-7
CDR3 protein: ASSLGVAGGHEQY

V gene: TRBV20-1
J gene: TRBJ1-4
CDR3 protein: SALGGKTNEKLF

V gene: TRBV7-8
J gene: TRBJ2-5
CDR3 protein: ASSPQGQETQY

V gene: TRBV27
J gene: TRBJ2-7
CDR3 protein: ASSQLGGSYEQY